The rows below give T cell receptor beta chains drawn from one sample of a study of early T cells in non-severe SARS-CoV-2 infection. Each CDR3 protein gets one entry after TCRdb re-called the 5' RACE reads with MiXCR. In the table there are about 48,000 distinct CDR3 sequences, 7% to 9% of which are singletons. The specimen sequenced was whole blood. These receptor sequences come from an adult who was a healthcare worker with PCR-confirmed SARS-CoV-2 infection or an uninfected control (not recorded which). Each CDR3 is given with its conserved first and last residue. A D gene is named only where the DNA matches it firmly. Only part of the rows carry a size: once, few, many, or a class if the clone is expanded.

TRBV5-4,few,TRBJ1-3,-,CASSLDPGNTIYF,TGTGCCAGCAGCTTGGACCCTGGAAACACCATATATTTT
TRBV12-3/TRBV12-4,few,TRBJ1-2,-,CASSLDGYGAYGYTF,TGTGCCAGCAGTTTAGACGGATATGGGGCTTATGGCTACACCTTC
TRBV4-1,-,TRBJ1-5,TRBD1,CASSFGTGLGDSNQPQHF,TGCGCCAGCAGCTTCGGGACAGGGTTAGGCGATAGCAATCAGCCCCAGCATTTT
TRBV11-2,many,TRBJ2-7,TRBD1,CASSSGQGNYEQYF,TGTGCCAGCAGCTCTGGACAGGGAAACTACGAGCAGTACTTC
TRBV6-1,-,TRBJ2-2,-,CASITNVGVVSGELFF,TGTGCCAGCATTACGAATGTGGGGGTAGTAAGCGGGGAGCTGTTTTTT
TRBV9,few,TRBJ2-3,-,CASSVVGGPADTQYF,TGTGCCAGCAGCGTAGTGGGGGGCCCTGCAGATACGCAGTATTTT
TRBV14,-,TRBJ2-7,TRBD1,CASSRQGISYEQYF,TGTGCCAGCAGCCGACAGGGTATATCCTACGAGCAGTACTTC
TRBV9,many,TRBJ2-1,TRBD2,CASSVEASGYEQFF,TGTGCCAGCAGCGTAGAGGCTAGCGGGTATGAGCAGTTCTTC
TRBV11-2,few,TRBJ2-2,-,CASSSHSAGELFF,TGTGCCAGCAGTTCACATAGTGCCGGGGAGCTGTTTTTT
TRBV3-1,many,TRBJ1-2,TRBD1,CASSRGQAGRGYTF,TGTGCCAGCAGCCGGGGACAGGCTGGTCGTGGCTACACCTTC
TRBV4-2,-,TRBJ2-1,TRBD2,CASSQGLAGRLDSNEQFF,TGTGCCAGCAGCCAGGGACTAGCGGGGCGCCTGGACTCGAATGAGCAGTTCTTC
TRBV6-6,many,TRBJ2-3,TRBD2,CASSYGPSAGERDTQYF,TGTGCCAGCAGTTATGGGCCCTCGGCGGGGGAGAGAGATACGCAGTATTTT
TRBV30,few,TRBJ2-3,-,CAWSKRLDTQYF,TGTGCCTGGAGTAAAAGGTTAGATACGCAGTATTTT
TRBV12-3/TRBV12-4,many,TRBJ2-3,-,CASSFRDVLSSTDTQYF,TGTGCCAGCAGTTTTCGGGACGTCTTATCTAGCACAGATACGCAGTATTTT
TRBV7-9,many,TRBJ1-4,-,CASSYRQDNEKLFF,TGTGCCAGCAGCTACCGACAGGATAATGAAAAACTGTTTTTT
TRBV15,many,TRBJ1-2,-,CATSRQNYGYTF,TGTGCCACCAGCAGACAGAACTATGGCTACACCTTC
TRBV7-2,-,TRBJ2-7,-,CASSLGINYEQYF,TGTGCCAGCAGCTTAGGTATAAACTACGAGCAGTACTTC
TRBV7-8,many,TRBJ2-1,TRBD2,CASRQTGLAYNEQFF,TGTGCCAGCAGACAAACGGGACTAGCTTACAATGAGCAGTTCTTC
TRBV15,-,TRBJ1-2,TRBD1,CATSNQGDYGYTF,TGTGCCACCAGCAATCAGGGGGACTATGGCTACACCTTC
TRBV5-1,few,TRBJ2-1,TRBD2,CASSLMGGSNEQFF,TGCGCCAGCAGCCTCATGGGGGGGTCCAATGAGCAGTTCTTC
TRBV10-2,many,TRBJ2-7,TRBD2,CASSETGGTISSYEQYF,TGCGCCAGCAGTGAGACGGGGGGGACAATAAGCTCCTACGAGCAGTACTTC
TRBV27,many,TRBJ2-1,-,CASSFSRYNEQFF,TGTGCCAGCAGTTTTTCCAGATACAATGAGCAGTTCTTC